This T cell receptor beta chain stems from a study of OX40 agonist ivuxolimab in advanced cancers. Whole-study context: Under the entry rules, prior anti-PD-1, anti-PD-L1 or anti-CTLA-4 therapy was allowed, and roughly 41% had some.

Overall study findings and caveats: Clonal expansion was seen in CD4+ and CD8+ blood T cells by week 6 at 0.1 to 3.0 mg/kg. Averaged across samples, CD8+ T cells carried more expanded clones than CD4+ did.

In regard to this clone: Its antigen remains unknown.

Assay used: immunoSEQ multiplex PCR; TCRdb lists only in-frame clones, some missing. This table has some 70,000 clones, about nine tenths appearing once. The CDR3 runs to 17 residues. Germline V gene sequence: CDR1 LNHNV, CDR2 YYDKDF (reference sequence). The junction had 15 bases not matched to a gene; V was cut back by 2 bases and J by 6 bases. This specimen consisted of CD4+ or CD8+ T cells sorted from blood, obtained in a trial of the OX40 agonist ivuxolimab. The TCR sequence derives from an adult with an advanced solid tumor such as melanoma, head and neck, liver or kidney cancer. The rearrangement joins TRBV15 to TRBJ2-7; the match to TRBD1 covers 8 bases. CDR3 DNA sequence: TGTGCCACCAGCAGAAATCCCAGGGGGCGCAGACCAGCCGAGCAGTACTTC. Protein product: CATSRNPRGRRPAEQYF.